Below, 9 T cell receptor beta chains from the same sample are listed, as sequenced in a study of a mutant IDH1 vaccine in newly diagnosed glioma. Time point in this sample: week 11, during vaccination. Topical imiquimod accompanied each vaccine dose, which consisted of 300 ug of mutant IDH1 20-mer peptide. No antigen has been assigned to these receptors. Repertoires were generated with immunoSEQ multiplex PCR, while TCRdb's copy carries only in-frame clones and drops some. The table includes about 64,000 clones, approximately 84% detected once. The specimen comprised PBMCs, sampled from a glioma patient whose treatment included an IDH1 peptide vaccine. These receptors all stem from a woman between 50 and 59 years old with glioma.

The chain uses TRBV30 and TRBJ2-3; D ambiguous. V was shortened by 0 bases and J by 2 bases, with 15 bases between the two germline ends. The CDR3 has 16 amino acids. The germline V gene has CDR1 GTSNPN and CDR2 SVGIG (reference sequence). Here the CDR3 DNA reads TGTGCCTGGAGTGTCGGGCGTCCCGGATACACAGATACGCAGTATTTT. It yields the protein CAWSVGRPGYTDTQYF.

V usage is TRBV5-6 and J usage is TRBJ1-1; D unclear. Looked up from germline, CDR1 is SGHDT and CDR2 is YYEEEE. The CDR3 length is 13 residues. Trimming left V 3 bases short and J 4 bases short, with 10 bases between. CDR3 DNA sequence: TGTGCCAGCAGCTGGGGAGCGGGCACTGAAGCTTTCTTT. It specifies CASSWGAGTEAFF.

The chain recombines TRBV7-2 with TRBJ1-3, with no clear D. This CDR3 has 15 residues. Trimming left V 5 bases short and J 0 bases short, with 11 bases between. Per germline, CDR1 SGHTA and CDR2 FQGNSA. Here the CDR3 DNA reads TGTGCCAGCAGCCCAACTAGCTCCTCTGGAAACACCATATATTTT. This codes for CASSPTSSSGNTIYF. Filled out from reference TRBV7-2 and TRBJ1-3, the complete variable domain reads GAGVSQSPSNKVTEKGKDVELRCDPISGHTALYWYRQSLGQGLEFLIYFQGNSAPDKSGLPSDRFSAERTGGSVSTLTIQRTQQEDSAVYLCASSPTSSSGNTIYFGEGSWLTVV.

This clone occurred a few times. The chain is built from TRBV27 and TRBJ1-5; D not resolved. CDR3 length: 13 residues. V gave up 4 bases and J gave up 6 bases, with 10 bases separating them. CDR1 and CDR2 from the germline V gene are MNHEY and SMNVEV (reference sequence). The CDR3 coding sequence is TGTGCCAGCAGTTGGATGAGGTTTCAGCCCCAGCATTTT. As protein: CASSWMRFQPQHF.

This chain links TRBV7-9 with TRBJ2-7; D is perhaps TRBD2 (5 bases). Trimming left V 3 bases short and J 3 bases short, with 9 bases between. The CDR3 sequence is 13 residues long. Germline V lookup: CDR1 SEHNR, CDR2 FQNEAQ (reference sequence). CDR3: CASSFGGYYEQYF. For the CDR3, the DNA is TGTGCCAGCAGCTTCGGCGGGTACTACGAGCAGTACTTC.

In its sample, this clone was seen a few times. The gene calls are TRBV10-3 and TRBJ1-1; D unclear. Germline-derived CDR1 and CDR2 are ENHRY and SYGVKD. The germline V and J ends were trimmed by 0 bases and 3 bases, with 11 bases remaining between them. The CDR3 totals 15 residues. In DNA, the CDR3 is TGTGCCATCAGTGAGTCTCTCACTTTGGACACTGAAGCTTTCTTT. Encoded protein: CAISESLTLDTEAFF.

V usage is TRBV2 and J usage is TRBJ1-5, with 7 bases aligning to TRBD1. Germline loops: CDR1 SNHLY, CDR2 FYNNEI. After removal of 4 bases from V and 2 bases from J, the junction contained 2 bases not matched to a gene. The CDR3 has 14 residues. CDR3 protein: CASSGGQRNQPQHF. DNA for the CDR3: TGTGCCAGCAGTGGGGGACAGCGCAATCAGCCCCAGCATTTT.

This clone was seen a few times. V gene TRBV6-5 combines with J gene TRBJ1-2, with D tentatively TRBD1 (5 bases). The germline V gene encodes CDR1 MNHEY and CDR2 SVGAGI. Deletions cut 6 bases from V and 5 bases from J, with 10 bases between. The CDR3 consists of 12 residues. CDR3 DNA sequence: TGTGCCAGCAGCCGGGACCGTTATGGCTACACCTTC. It is translated as CASSRDRYGYTF.

This clone came up a few times. This chain joins TRBV19 and TRBJ2-2, with D possibly being TRBD1 (5 bases). The CDR3 runs to 15 residues. V was pared by 8 bases and J by 3 bases, with 16 bases between. CDR1 and CDR2 (germline): LNHDA, SQIVND (reference sequence). CDR3 DNA sequence: TGTGCCAGTGATAAAGGGGTTTTTGACACCGGGGAGCTGTTTTTT. Translating gives CASDKGVFDTGELFF.